This T cell receptor beta chain was sequenced for a study of blood T cell repertoires in COVID-19. Generated by immunoSEQ multiplex PCR, the TCRdb table keeps only in-frame clones and is missing some. Seen here are nearly 300,000 clones, about 90% observed once, and the top ten hold 2.5% to 3%. Germline values: CDR1 MNHEY, CDR2 SMNVEV (reference sequence). V was pared by 5 bases and J by 1 base, with 9 bases between. The length of the CDR3 is 15 residues. Individuals drawn from about two dozen US areas were about 18 to 90 years old. Participant-reported clinical history was the basis for cohort assignment. Shortly before study entry, within 2 weeks, exposed participants had met a COVID-19 case.

The clonotype was recovered from a woman between 50 and 59 years old who had been exposed to COVID-19. Sequences were obtained from PBMCs or T cells enriched from blood (not recorded which). This chain connects TRBV27 to TRBJ2-6, with D perhaps matching TRBD1 (5 bases). The CDR3, as DNA: TGTGCCAGCAGTGTAAGACAGTCTGGGGCCAACGTCCTGACTTTC. Its protein is CASSVRQSGANVLTF.